Following are 19 T cell receptor beta chains from one sample sequenced in a study of blood T cell repertoires in COVID-19. The method was immunoSEQ multiplex PCR; TCRdb's version includes in-frame clones alone and lacks a portion of them. The table lists 250,000 to 350,000 clones, about 90% of them singletons. Sequenced: peripheral blood. The receptor set was obtained from a woman in her fifties or sixties who had recovered from COVID-19.

CDR3 sequence reads: CASTLQGEAFF. As DNA, the CDR3 is TGTGCCAGCACCTTACAGGGTGAAGCTTTCTTT. The chain joins TRBV2 to TRBJ1-1; D is possibly TRBD1 (6 bases). The CDR3 is 11 amino acids. The V end lost 7 bases, the J end lost 7 bases, and 10 bases lay between the germline ends. Germline CDR1 SNHLY, CDR2 FYNNEI. The variable domain in full, completed from reference TRBV2 and TRBJ1-1, reads EPEVTQTPSHQVTQMGQEVILRCVPISNHLYFYWYRQILGQKVEFLVSFYNNEISEKSEIFDDQFSVERPDGSNFTLKIRSTKLEDSAMYFCASTLQGEAFFGQGTRLTVV.

The chain is built from TRBV12-3 or TRBV12-4 and TRBJ1-3; possible D gene TRBD1, 6 bases. Trimming removed 7 bases from V and 16 bases from J, with 20 bases in between. This CDR3 has 12 residues. The CDR3 region is CASKYGSTGEYF. CDR3 coding DNA: TGTGCCAGCAAATATGGATCGACAGGAGAGTATTTT.

The CDR3 loop is CAWSGALNQPQHF. The CDR3 nucleotides read TGTGCCTGGAGTGGGGCATTGAATCAGCCCCAGCATTTT. This chain joins TRBV30 and TRBJ1-5, with D uncertain. The germline V and J ends were trimmed by 1 base and 4 bases, with 8 bases remaining between them. The germline V gene encodes CDR1 GTSNPN and CDR2 SVGIG (reference sequence). The CDR3 contains 13 residues.

This chain connects TRBV28 to TRBJ1-6; 10 nucleotides line up with TRBD1. CDR3 length: 16 amino acids. The germline CDR1 and CDR2 sequences are MDHEN and SYDVKM. Trimming removed 2 bases from V and 10 bases from J; junction bases left unmatched: 8. CDR3 DNA: TGTGCCAGCAGTTTACACACCGGGACAGGGGACTCACCCCTCCACTTT. The encoded protein is CASSLHTGTGDSPLHF. Using reference TRBV28 and TRBJ1-6 for the parts outside the CDR3, the full variable domain is DVKVTQSSRYLVKRTGEKVFLECVQDMDHENMFWYRQDPGLGLRLIYFSYDVKMKEKGDIPEGYSVSREKKERFSLILESASTNQTSMYLCASSLHTGTGDSPLHFGNGTRLTVT.

J is TRBJ1-2 and V is TRBV27; D is uncertain. Germline V lookup: CDR1 MNHEY, CDR2 SMNVEV (reference sequence). The CDR3 consists of 13 residues. V was trimmed by 6 bases and J by 7 bases, leaving 15 bases between them. CDR3 in amino acids: CASSPPSLAGYTF. CDR3 sequence (DNA): TGTGCCAGCAGCCCCCCCTCGTTGGCTGGCTACACCTTC.

The count of this clone is one. The V call is TRBV11-2, the J call TRBJ1-2; TRBD1 is a possible D gene (5 bases). The germline V gene has CDR1 SGHAT and CDR2 FQNNGV. CDR3 length: 15 residues. Trimming took off 4 bases at V and 4 bases at J, with 16 bases between the two ends. The CDR3 reads CASSSQGGFGYGYTF. In nucleotides, the CDR3 is TGTGCCAGCAGCTCCCAGGGTGGATTCGGCTATGGCTACACCTTC. Full variable domain (missing parts from reference TRBV11-2 and TRBJ1-2): EAGVAQSPRYKIIEKRQSVAFWCNPISGHATLYWYQQILGQGPKLLIQFQNNGVVDDSQLPKDRFSAERLKGVDSTLKIQPAKLEDSAVYLCASSSQGGFGYGYTFGSGTRLTVV.

This CDR3 is CASTRLKSEQFF. The CDR3 region has the DNA TGTGCCAGCACCCGCCTGAAGAGTGAGCAGTTCTTC. V usage is TRBV28 and J usage is TRBJ2-1; D is unresolved. Trimming took 7 bases from V and 9 from J, leaving 13 bases between them. There are 12 residues in the CDR3. Germline V gene data show CDR1 as MDHEN and CDR2 as SYDVKM.

The chain employs TRBV2 and TRBJ1-2, with TRBD1 matching over 8 bases. This CDR3 contains 14 residues. Germline lookup yields CDR1 SNHLY and CDR2 FYNNEI. The ends lost 6 bases at V and 7 bases at J; junction bases unmatched: 10. CDR3 DNA: TGTGCCAGCAGGGATGACAGGGGCAGCCGTGGCTACACCTTC. It codes for CASRDDRGSRGYTF. The whole variable domain, remainder taken from reference TRBV2 and TRBJ1-2, is EPEVTQTPSHQVTQMGQEVILRCVPISNHLYFYWYRQILGQKVEFLVSFYNNEISEKSEIFDDQFSVERPDGSNFTLKIRSTKLEDSAMYFCASRDDRGSRGYTFGSGTRLTVV.

This rearrangement joins TRBV7-2 to TRBJ1-1; D gene uncertain. Trimming shortened V by 0 bases and J by 4 bases, and 9 bases separated the two germline ends. The CDR3 consists of 14 residues. The V gene's germline CDR1 is SGHTA and CDR2 FQGNSA. Written as DNA, the CDR3 is TGTGCCAGCAGCTTAGCGCCGGGTGTCACTGAAGCTTTCTTT. Its protein is CASSLAPGVTEAFF.

The chain couples TRBV6-2 or TRBV6-3 to TRBJ2-7, with 14 positions matching TRBD2. Trimming removed 5 bases from V and 0 bases from J; junction bases left unmatched: 6. The CDR3 has 17 residues. CDR1 is MNHEY, CDR2 SVGEGT, per germline. The chain's CDR3 is CASSGGLAGGLSYEQYF. The CDR3 bases are TGTGCCAGCAGTGGCGGACTAGCGGGAGGCCTCTCCTACGAGCAGTACTTC.

The DNA of the CDR3 is TGCAGGGCCATGGTCAACTACGAGCAGTACTTC. Residues: CRAMVNYEQYF. The gene calls are TRBV20-1 and TRBJ2-7; no clear D. The V gene's germline CDR1 is DFQATT and CDR2 SNEGSKA (reference sequence). CDR3 length: 11 residues.

The V gene is TRBV5-1, the J gene TRBJ2-7; 9 bases match TRBD1. CDR3 length: 15 residues. The junction had 14 bases not matched to a gene; V was cut back by 9 bases and J by 4 bases. Germline lookup yields CDR1 SGHRS and CDR2 YFSETQ. For the CDR3, the DNA is TGCGCCACCCCCCTTACGGGACAGGGCCCTTACGAGCAGTACTTC. Translating it yields CATPLTGQGPYEQYF. Full variable domain (outside the CDR3, taken from reference TRBV5-1 and TRBJ2-7): KAGVTQTPRYLIKTRGQQVTLSCSPISGHRSVSWYQQTPGQGLQFLFEYFSETQRNKGNFPGRFSGRQFSNSRSEMNVSTLELGDSALYLCATPLTGQGPYEQYFGPGTRLTVT.

CDR3 region: CASSPGGYYEQYF. The DNA for the CDR3 is TGCGCCAGCAGCCCGGGTGGGTATTACGAGCAGTACTTC. The rearrangement links TRBV5-1 to TRBJ2-7; D not certain. CDR3 length: 13 amino acids. CDR1 and CDR2 (germline): SGHRS, YFSETQ. V shed 4 bases and J shed 4 bases, with 12 bases lying between them.

J is TRBJ2-7 and V is TRBV19, with unresolved D. The germline V gene encodes CDR1 LNHDA and CDR2 SQIVND (reference sequence). V was cut by 0 bases and J by 5 bases, with 5 bases left in between. The CDR3 loop spans 12 amino acids. The CDR3 reads CASSIDRDEQYF. CDR3 in DNA: TGTGCCAGTAGTATAGATCGGGACGAGCAGTACTTC.

The chain joins TRBV5-1 to TRBJ1-1; possible D gene TRBD1, 6 bases. CDR1 and CDR2 (germline): SGHRS, YFSETQ. The V end was cut by 2 bases, the J end by 1 base, with 9 bases between. The CDR3 loop spans 14 amino acids. This CDR3 is CASSLRGANTEAFF. CDR3 coding DNA: TGCGCCAGCAGCTTACGGGGGGCGAACACTGAAGCTTTCTTT. The whole variable domain, filled in from reference TRBV5-1 and TRBJ1-1, reads KAGVTQTPRYLIKTRGQQVTLSCSPISGHRSVSWYQQTPGQGLQFLFEYFSETQRNKGNFPGRFSGRQFSNSRSEMNVSTLELGDSALYLCASSLRGANTEAFFGQGTRLTVV.

V usage is TRBV19 and J usage is TRBJ1-1, with TRBD1 as a possible D gene (5 bases). V lost 3 bases and J lost 5, with 13 bases in between. CDR1 and CDR2 (germline): LNHDA, SQIVND (reference sequence). CDR3 length: 14 amino acids. DNA of the CDR3: TGTGCCAGTAGTATCCCTCAGGGCTGGACTGAAGCTTTCTTT. Protein sequence: CASSIPQGWTEAFF.

The sample holds a few counts of this clone. This chain joins TRBV5-4 and TRBJ2-5, with D possibly being TRBD1 (6 bases). The germline CDR1 and CDR2 sequences are SGHNT and YYREEE (reference sequence). The CDR3 covers 14 residues. V was clipped by 3 bases and J by 2 bases, with 11 bases between them. DNA of the CDR3: TGTGCCAGCAGCTGGAGCAGGGGACAAGAGACCCAGTACTTC. Its protein is CASSWSRGQETQYF.

This clone came up a few times. The J gene is TRBJ2-4, the V gene TRBV4-1; no clear D gene. This CDR3 spans 15 amino acids. Trimming removed 1 base from V and 3 bases from J, with 10 bases in between. Germline V gene data show CDR1 as MGHRA and CDR2 as YSYEKL. The CDR3 loop reads CASSQGRFDKNIQYF. The CDR3 region has the DNA TGCGCCAGCAGCCAAGGCAGGTTCGACAAAAACATTCAGTACTTC.

V gene TRBV9 combines with J gene TRBJ1-3, with 10 nucleotides matching TRBD1. The CDR3 has 16 residues. CDR1 is SGDLS, CDR2 YYNGEE, per germline. The ends lost 0 bases at V and 7 bases at J; junction bases unmatched: 7. CDR3 sequence: CASSVGVRDRGNTIYF. CDR3 bases: TGTGCCAGCAGCGTAGGCGTCAGGGACAGGGGTAACACCATATATTTT.